A selection of T cell receptor beta chains follows, all from one sample in a study of human T cells and chemical hapten exposure. TCRdb recomputed calls from the RACE reads with MiXCR, one row per CDR3 protein. The repertoire holds under 400,000 distinct CDR3 sequences, with approximately 5% as singletons. The material was whole blood, obtained in connection with sensitization to the hapten diphenylcyclopropenone (DPC). The receptor source for this set is a woman between 45 and 65 years old with alopecia areata. Some clones in this sample may be carry-over from other donors' samples. The CDR3 runs from the conserved cysteine through the conserved F or W. The D gene is left open where the match is weak. The listing skips clone size in some rows; elsewhere it reads once, few, many or a size class.

TGTGCCAGCAGCCACCACCGACAGGGGATGAGCAATCAGCCCCAGCATTTT	CASSHHRQGMSNQPQHF	TRBD1	many	TRBV28	TRBJ1-5
TGTGCCAGCAGTTACTCGAGGCGGGGGGAGACCCAGTACTTC	CASSYSRRGETQYF	TRBD2	few	TRBV6-6	TRBJ2-5
TGTGCCAGCAGCAAAACAGGGGGTGGTACGAACACTGAAGCTTTCTTT	CASSKTGGGTNTEAFF	TRBD1	-	TRBV7-9	TRBJ1-1
TGTGCCAGCAGTTTTACGACAGGGGTCGGCTATGGCTACACCTTC	CASSFTTGVGYGYTF	TRBD1	many	TRBV12-3/TRBV12-4	TRBJ1-2
TGCAGTGTCCAGACAGGATCAAGGAACACTGAAGCTTTCTTT	CSVQTGSRNTEAFF	-	-	TRBV20-1	TRBJ1-1
TGTGCCAGCAGCAACAGGGCCCCTAATGAAAAACTGTTTTTT	CASSNRAPNEKLFF	-	many	TRBV12-3/TRBV12-4	TRBJ1-4
TGCAGTGCTAGAGACCCGATAATCTCCTACGAGCAGTACTTC	CSARDPIISYEQYF	-	many	TRBV20-1	TRBJ2-7
TGTGCCAGCAGGACCACCCCCAAGACTAGCGGATACTACGAGCAGTACTTC	CASRTTPKTSGYYEQYF	TRBD2	many	TRBV6-2/TRBV6-3	TRBJ2-7
TGTGCCAGCAGTTTATGGACGCGTGGGCAGTACTTC	CASSLWTRGQYF	-	many	TRBV28	TRBJ2-7
TGCAGTGCCAAAGAGGGGGTCACCTATGGCTACACCTTC	CSAKEGVTYGYTF	-	few	TRBV20-1	TRBJ1-2
TGTGCCAGCAGTGAAGAGAGGGCGGATACGCAGTATTTT	CASSEERADTQYF	-	many	TRBV6-1	TRBJ2-3
TGTGCCAGCACCACAGGGGTCGCCCATCAGCCCCAGCATTTT	CASTTGVAHQPQHF	TRBD1	few	TRBV12-3/TRBV12-4	TRBJ1-5
TGTGCCAGCAGTTCGGGACTCCCCTACGAGCAGTACTTC	CASSSGLPYEQYF	-	-	TRBV12-3/TRBV12-4	TRBJ2-7
TGTGCCAGCAGTTGGACTAGCGGGAGTGCCGGGGAGCTGTTTTTT	CASSWTSGSAGELFF	TRBD2	-	TRBV6-5	TRBJ2-2
TGCGCCAGCAGCACAGGGGCCAACTATGGCTACACCTTC	CASSTGANYGYTF	TRBD1	few	TRBV4-1	TRBJ1-2
TGTGCCATCAGTGAGACCGAATCAACCCTTGATGGCTACACCTTC	CAISETESTLDGYTF	-	many	TRBV10-3	TRBJ1-2
TGTGCCAGCAGCTTACGGCGCCTAGACAGGGCAGGCACCGGGGAGCTGTTTTTT	CASSLRRLDRAGTGELFF	TRBD1	few	TRBV7-9	TRBJ2-2
TGTGCCAGCAGTGAAGCGGTTGGGGTGAGGGCTTTCTTT	CASSEAVGVRAFF	-	few	TRBV6-1	TRBJ1-1
TGTGCCAGCTCACCCAGGGGACTAAGCACAGATACGCAGTATTTT	CASSPRGLSTDTQYF	-	many	TRBV18	TRBJ2-3
TGCAGTGCTAGAGAACCGTATCTGGCGGCGTCCTACAATGAGCAGTTCTTC	CSAREPYLAASYNEQFF	-	few	TRBV20-1	TRBJ2-1
TGTGCCAGCAGTCCGGCGAGAGGGAGCAATGAGCAGTTCTTC	CASSPARGSNEQFF	-	-	TRBV2	TRBJ2-1
TGCACCAGTGGGGTTGCGCAGTATTTT	CTSGVAQYF	-	-	TRBV1	TRBJ2-3
TGTGCCAGCAGCTCCGCCATTAGCACAGATACGCAGTATTTT	CASSSAISTDTQYF	-	many	TRBV7-2	TRBJ2-3
TGCGCCAGCAGCTTTCGTATGGGGACTCCAGGGTCCACAGATACGCAGTATTTT	CASSFRMGTPGSTDTQYF	-	few	TRBV5-1	TRBJ2-3
TGTGCCAGCAGACCTGGGACTAGCCGGTCCTACAATGAGCAGTTCTTC	CASRPGTSRSYNEQFF	TRBD2	many	TRBV3-1	TRBJ2-1
TGCAGTGCTAGAGATCCAGCGGGGAGGAGCTCCTACAATGAGCAGTTCTTC	CSARDPAGRSSYNEQFF	TRBD2	-	TRBV20-1	TRBJ2-1
TGTGCCATCAGCCCCTCGACAGGCTTTAATGAAAAACTGTTTTTT	CAISPSTGFNEKLFF	-	-	TRBV10-3	TRBJ1-4
TGTGCCAGCAGCCGAACTGGGGCCGGGGAGCTGTTTTTT	CASSRTGAGELFF	-	-	TRBV3-1	TRBJ2-2
TGTGCCAGCAGTTACGGCGGTTTTAGCAATCAGCCCCAGCATTTT	CASSYGGFSNQPQHF	-	many	TRBV6-2/TRBV6-3	TRBJ1-5
TGTGCCAGCAGGCCCCCCGGTTCCTATAATTCACCCCTCCACTTT	CASRPPGSYNSPLHF	-	-	TRBV12-3/TRBV12-4	TRBJ1-6
TGTGCCAGCAGTTCCACGACGACAGGGCTGAACTATGGCTACACCTTC	CASSSTTTGLNYGYTF	TRBD1	-	TRBV7-9	TRBJ1-2
TGTGCCAGCAGCTCCGGGACTAGGGGCACAGATACGCAGTATTTT	CASSSGTRGTDTQYF	TRBD2	few	TRBV7-2	TRBJ2-3
TGTGCCAGCAGACCTCATCCCGGGACAGGGGACTCTATTACGCAGTATTTT	CASRPHPGTGDSITQYF	TRBD1	many	TRBV6-2/TRBV6-3	TRBJ2-3
TGTGCCAGCAGCTTACGCGGGAAGGAGGAGACCCAGTACTTC	CASSLRGKEETQYF	-	few	TRBV7-9	TRBJ2-5
TGCGCCAGCAGCGCGACAGGGTTTAATGAAAAACTGTTTTTT	CASSATGFNEKLFF	TRBD1	many	TRBV5-1	TRBJ1-4
TGCGCCAGCAGCTTTGGCGGGACAGGGTTATTCTCTGAAGCTTTCTTT	CASSFGGTGLFSEAFF	TRBD1	many	TRBV5-1	TRBJ1-1
TGTGCCAGCAGTGAACTTTCACCCCTCCACTTT	CASSELSPLHF	-	many	TRBV6-1	TRBJ1-6
TGTGCCAGCAGCGCTGACAGGGCCGCCACTGAAGCTTTCTTT	CASSADRAATEAFF	TRBD1	few	TRBV5-4	TRBJ1-1
TGCGCCAGCAGCCAAGAGAGGGCAGGGGGACCCTCTGGGGCCAACGTCCTGACTTTC	CASSQERAGGPSGANVLTF	TRBD1	many	TRBV4-3	TRBJ2-6
TGTGCCAGCAGCCCGAGGTGGGGGGGCGTCCAATCCTACGAGCAGTACTTC	CASSPRWGGVQSYEQYF	-	-	TRBV5-6	TRBJ2-7
TGCAGCGTTGAAGATTTAACTAGCGGTTCTTACAATGAGCAGTTCTTC	CSVEDLTSGSYNEQFF	TRBD2	few	TRBV29-1	TRBJ2-1
TGTGCCAGCAGTGAAGTGCCCCCTGACAGGGTCCGCAATCAGCCCCAGCATTTT	CASSEVPPDRVRNQPQHF	TRBD1	few	TRBV6-1	TRBJ1-5
TGTGCCAGCAGCTTGGTCGGGGGGGCCGATGAGCAGTTCTTC	CASSLVGGADEQFF	TRBD2	-	TRBV5-6	TRBJ2-1